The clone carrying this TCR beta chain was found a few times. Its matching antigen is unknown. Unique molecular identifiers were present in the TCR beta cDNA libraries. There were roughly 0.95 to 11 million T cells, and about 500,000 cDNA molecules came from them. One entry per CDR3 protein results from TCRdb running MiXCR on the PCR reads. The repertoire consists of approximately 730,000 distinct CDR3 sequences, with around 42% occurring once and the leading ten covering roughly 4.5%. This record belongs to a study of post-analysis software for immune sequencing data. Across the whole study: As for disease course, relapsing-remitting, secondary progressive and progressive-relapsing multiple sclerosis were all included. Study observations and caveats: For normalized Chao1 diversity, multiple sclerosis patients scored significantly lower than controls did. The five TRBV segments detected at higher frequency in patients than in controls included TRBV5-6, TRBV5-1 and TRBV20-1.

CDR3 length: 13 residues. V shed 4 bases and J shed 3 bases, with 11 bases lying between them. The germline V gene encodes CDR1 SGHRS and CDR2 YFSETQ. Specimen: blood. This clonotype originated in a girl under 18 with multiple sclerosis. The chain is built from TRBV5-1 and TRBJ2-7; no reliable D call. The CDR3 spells CASSPLEGYEQYF. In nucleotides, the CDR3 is TGCGCCAGCAGCCCGTTAGAAGGCTACGAGCAGTACTTC.